In this sample, the clone carrying this T cell receptor beta chain turned up many times. What it binds is unknown. Looked up from germline, CDR1 is KGHSH and CDR2 is LQKENI. This CDR3 has 12 residues. Trimming left V 3 bases short and J 3 bases short, with 2 bases between. Using a J-beta primer mix together with a sample-barcoded 5' primer, a second PCR was run for roughly 7 to 11 cycles. Using its own MiXCR run on the 5' RACE reads, TCRdb lists one record per CDR3 protein. Counted here are 630,000 or so distinct CDR3 sequences, approximately 30% occurring once; the ten biggest clones make up more than 15%. The data derive from a study of blood T cells in healthy people across ages. Study-level results: Estimates of total diversity, which came from one million sequenced T cells, were considered to be underestimates.

This TCR was sampled from a woman of 80 years or more in good health. The sample was blood. The chain carries TRBV18 and TRBJ1-4, with no clear D. The CDR3 DNA reads TGTGCCAGCTCACCCTCTAATGAAAAACTGTTTTTT. It codes for CASSPSNEKLFF.